These 25 T cell receptor beta chains came from one sample sequenced in a study of early T cells in non-severe SARS-CoV-2 infection. TCRdb re-called the 5' RACE reads with MiXCR, one entry per CDR3 protein. The sample carries some 26,000 distinct CDR3 sequences, about 4.5% recorded once. The sample consisted of whole blood. These receptors all stem from an adult who was a healthcare worker with PCR-confirmed SARS-CoV-2 infection or an uninfected control (not recorded which).

By proportion, this clonotype is medium-sized. The gene calls are TRBV7-8 and TRBJ2-2; D not resolved. The V gene lost 8 bases and the J gene lost 1 base, with 8 bases spanning the gap. This CDR3 spans 13 amino acids. The germline V gene encodes CDR1 SGHVS and CDR2 FQNEAQ. In DNA form, the CDR3 reads TGTGCCAGCTGTAATGGGAACACCGGGGAGCTGTTTTTT. Translation gives CASCNGNTGELFF.

In this sample, this clonotype turned up many times. The chain links TRBV4-3 to TRBJ2-4, with D perhaps matching TRBD1 or TRBD2 (5 bases each). CDR1 and CDR2 from the germline V gene are LGHNA and YSLEER. The CDR3 has 15 amino acids. The V end lost 5 bases, the J end lost 0 bases, and 11 bases lay between the germline ends. In DNA, the CDR3 is TGCGCCAGCAGCTGGGGACCCCAAGCCAAAAACATTCAGTACTTC. It encodes CASSWGPQAKNIQYF.

This clonotype was picked up many times. The CDR3 DNA is TGTGCCAGCAGCTTAGCAAGGGTTGATCAGCCCCAGCATTTT. Translation gives CASSLARVDQPQHF. This sequence joins TRBV7-8 and TRBJ1-5; no firm D call. Germline loops: CDR1 SGHVS, CDR2 FQNEAQ. Trimming cost V 0 bases and J 5 bases, with 8 bases left between them. The CDR3 runs 14 residues. The full variable domain, in which reference TRBV7-8 and TRBJ1-5 provide the parts outside the CDR3, is GAGVSQSPRYKVAKRGQDVALRCDPISGHVSLFWYQQALGQGPEFLTYFQNEAQLDKSGLPSDRFFAERPEGSVSTLKIQRTQQEDSAVYLCASSLARVDQPQHFGDGTRLSIL.

The sample holds many counts of this clonotype. The V and J genes are TRBV4-3 and TRBJ2-2; D is ambiguous. Trimming took 1 base from V and 8 from J, leaving 11 bases between them. CDR3 length equals 14 residues. Germline V lookup: CDR1 LGHNA, CDR2 YSLEER. The CDR3 DNA reads TGCGCCAGCAGCCAAGTTAATTTACTTGGGGAGCTGTTTTTT. Protein sequence: CASSQVNLLGELFF.

This clonotype was observed many times. The V and J genes are TRBV12-3 or TRBV12-4 and TRBJ2-7; the match to TRBD2 covers 9 bases. The CDR3 consists of 14 residues. The ends lost 6 bases at V and 1 base at J; junction bases unmatched: 4. The CDR3 coding sequence is TGTGCCAGCAGACCTAGCGGGGTTTCCTACGAGCAGTACTTC. The encoded protein is CASRPSGVSYEQYF.

This clonotype occurred many times. The chain is built from TRBV27 and TRBJ1-2; possible D gene TRBD1, 6 bases. Germline V gives CDR1 MNHEY, CDR2 SMNVEV (reference sequence). CDR3 size: 13 residues. The V end was cut by 5 bases, the J end by 7 bases, with 14 bases between. The CDR3 sequence is CASSIRGAGGYTF. The CDR3 DNA reads as TGTGCCAGCAGTATCAGGGGCGCCGGTGGCTACACCTTC.

Judged by abundance, this clonotype is medium-sized. The chain combines TRBV6-6 with TRBJ1-1; no reliable D call. Trimming pared 6 bases from V and 8 bases from J, leaving 13 bases between. Germline CDR1 and CDR2: MNHNY and SVGAGI (reference sequence). CDR3 length: 12 amino acids. The CDR3 loop reads CASSSRRAEAFF. CDR3 in DNA: TGTGCCAGCAGCTCCCGGCGGGCGGAAGCTTTCTTT.

This clonotype was observed at least ten times. V is TRBV12-3 or TRBV12-4 and J is TRBJ2-4; 11 bases are a match to TRBD2. This CDR3 is 18 amino acids long. The junction had 10 bases not matched to a gene; V was cut back by 5 bases and J by 1 base. CDR3 DNA: TGTGCCAGCAGTCCCCTTAGCGGGGGGGCCTCGGCCAAAAACATTCAGTACTTC. It translates to CASSPLSGGASAKNIQYF.

This clonotype has at least ten counts. The chain is built from TRBV20-1 and TRBJ2-2; D possibly corresponds to TRBD1 (5 bases). This CDR3 spans 13 amino acids. Germline values: CDR1 DFQATT, CDR2 SNEGSKA (reference sequence). The germline V and J ends were trimmed by 1 base and 3 bases, with 6 bases remaining between them. The CDR3 bases are TGCAGTGCTAGAGGACAGTACACCGGGGAGCTGTTTTTT. This encodes CSARGQYTGELFF.

There are many counts of this clonotype. The chain joins TRBV10-3 to TRBJ1-3; 9 bases are shared with TRBD1. Trimming removed 3 bases from V and 4 bases from J; junction bases left unmatched: 4. Germline CDR1 ENHRY, CDR2 SYGVKD. This CDR3 has 15 residues. This CDR3 is CAISDGTGKGNTIYF. The CDR3 nucleotides are TGTGCCATCAGTGACGGGACAGGGAAAGGAAACACCATATATTTT.

This clonotype was observed at least ten times. This chain uses TRBV5-1 with TRBJ2-7, with TRBD2 matching 11 bases. This CDR3 has 18 amino acids. The J segment lost 3 bases and the V segment lost 3 bases, leaving 14 bases of the junction unmatched. Germline lookup yields CDR1 SGHRS and CDR2 YFSETQ. The CDR3 is CASSYSSGGAIVNYEQYF. In DNA, the CDR3 is TGCGCCAGCAGCTATAGTAGCGGGGGGGCAATCGTGAACTACGAGCAGTACTTC.

This clonotype has a count of ten or more. The rearrangement joins TRBV29-1 to TRBJ2-7; 10 nucleotides agree with TRBD1. This CDR3 spans 14 amino acids. CDR1 is SQVTM, CDR2 ANQGSEA, per germline. V lost 5 bases and J lost 4; bases outside the gene matches: 8. CDR3 nucleotides: TGCAGCGTTACCCAACAGGACAGGGGGTACGAGCAGTACTTC. It translates to CSVTQQDRGYEQYF.

This clonotype is medium-sized by share. The chain couples TRBV18 to TRBJ1-2; D is uncertain. The V end lost 0 bases, the J end lost 4 bases, and 9 bases lay between the germline ends. The CDR3 runs to 14 residues. Germline V gene data show CDR1 as KGHSH and CDR2 as LQKENI. Written as DNA, the CDR3 is TGTGCCAGCTCACCACCAACCGAAAGCTATGGCTACACCTTC. This encodes CASSPPTESYGYTF.

This clonotype showed up many times. The chain carries TRBV7-2 and TRBJ2-1; D is uncertain. CDR1 is SGHTA, CDR2 FQGNSA, per germline. V lost 5 bases to trimming and J lost 9 bases, with 11 bases between them. This CDR3 is built from 12 residues. This CDR3 reads CASSLLGREQFF. CDR3 DNA sequence: TGTGCCAGCAGCCTGTTAGGGCGTGAGCAGTTCTTC.

This clonotype was counted many times. The genes are TRBV6-1 and TRBJ1-5, with 8 bases aligning to TRBD1. CDR1 MNHNS and CDR2 SASEGT come from the germline V gene. The CDR3 has 15 residues. V shed 7 bases, J shed 0 bases, and the junction held 5 bases outside the gene matches. The CDR3 bases are TGTGCCAGCATCCGGACAGGGAATAGCAATCAGCCCCAGCATTTT. Amino acid sequence: CASIRTGNSNQPQHF.

This clonotype was seen many times. This rearrangement joins TRBV14 to TRBJ2-5; the match to TRBD1 covers 7 bases. Germline values: CDR1 SGHDN, CDR2 FVKESK. V was pared by 2 bases and J by 1 base, with 10 bases of the junction left unmatched. The CDR3 runs to 17 residues. CDR3 region: CASSQRSGQRFQETQYF. Written as DNA, the CDR3 is TGTGCCAGCAGCCAAAGATCGGGACAGCGATTCCAAGAGACCCAGTACTTC.

This clonotype was counted at least ten times. This chain connects TRBV18 to TRBJ1-1; a weak D match, TRBD1 (6 bases). V was clipped by 6 bases and J by 3 bases, with 8 bases between them. CDR1 is KGHSH and CDR2 is LQKENI in the germline V gene. The CDR3 contains 12 residues. The CDR3 spells CASSPGDTEAFF. The CDR3 region has the DNA TGTGCCAGCTCCCCAGGGGACACTGAAGCTTTCTTT. Looking up the rest from reference TRBV18 and TRBJ1-1 gives the full variable domain: NAGVMQNPRHLVRRRGQEARLRCSPMKGHSHVYWYRQLPEEGLKFMVYLQKENIIDESGMPKERFSAEFPKEGPSILRIQQVVRGDSAAYFCASSPGDTEAFFGQGTRLTVV.

The table lists this clonotype with many counts. This chain uses TRBV9 with TRBJ2-1, with 11 bases identical to TRBD2. Germline trimming cut 2 bases from V and 5 bases from J; bases unmatched to any gene: 0. Germline V gene data show CDR1 as SGDLS and CDR2 as YYNGEE. The CDR3 spans 14 residues. The DNA for the CDR3 is TGTGCCAGCAGCGTGACTAGCGGGGACAATGAGCAGTTCTTC. This translates into CASSVTSGDNEQFF.

This chain joins TRBV5-1 and TRBJ1-5; possibly TRBD1 for D (6 bases). CDR3 size: 15 residues. Germline loops: CDR1 SGHRS, CDR2 YFSETQ. V was clipped by 0 bases and J by 0 bases, with 7 bases between them. The chain's CDR3 is CASSLAGDSNQPQHF. As DNA, the CDR3 is TGCGCCAGCAGCTTGGCAGGGGATAGCAATCAGCCCCAGCATTTT.

This clonotype was counted between two and nine times. The chain employs TRBV5-6 and TRBJ2-2; D is ambiguous. The CDR3 is made up of 16 amino acids. Germline assignment: CDR1 SGHDT and CDR2 YYEEEE. V was trimmed by 0 bases and J by 1 base, leaving 10 bases between them. As DNA, the CDR3 is TGTGCCAGCAGCTTGGCTCGAGTCTTGAACACCGGGGAGCTGTTTTTT. Translation gives CASSLARVLNTGELFF.

This clonotype was counted at least ten times. The chain joins TRBV18 to TRBJ2-1; D gene unclear. Trimming shortened V by 1 base and J by 4 bases, and 11 bases separated the two germline ends. Per germline, CDR1 KGHSH and CDR2 LQKENI. There are 15 residues in the CDR3. CDR3: CASSPRDTLYNEQFF. The CDR3 DNA reads as TGTGCCAGCTCACCACGAGACACGTTATACAATGAGCAGTTCTTC.

This chain uses TRBV7-3 with TRBJ2-7; TRBD2 matches at 7 bases. The germline CDR1 and CDR2 sequences are SGHTA and FQGTGA. The CDR3 loop spans 14 amino acids. J gave up 3 bases and V 5 bases, and 7 bases lay outside the gene matches. The CDR3, as DNA: TGTGCCAGCAGCCCAGCGGGGCAGGGCTACGAGCAGTACTTC. Encoded protein: CASSPAGQGYEQYF.

This clonotype came up many times. This chain links TRBV29-1 with TRBJ2-1; possibly TRBD2 for D (6 bases). Trimming shortened V by 5 bases and J by 0 bases, and 11 bases separated the two germline ends. The CDR3 has 14 residues. In germline, CDR1 is SQVTM, CDR2 ANQGSEA. DNA of the CDR3: TGCAGCGTTCTGGCCGGGGGCTCCTACAATGAGCAGTTCTTC. Translation: CSVLAGGSYNEQFF.

The chain has TRBV24-1 and TRBJ2-6; 7 positions agree with TRBD1. The CDR3 contains 18 residues. Trimming at V came to 5 bases and at J to 0 bases, leaving 9 bases not matched to a gene. Germline lookup yields CDR1 KGHDR and CDR2 SFDVKD. CDR3 protein: CATSARPGQRSGANVLTF. DNA for the CDR3: TGTGCCACCAGTGCTCGCCCGGGACAGCGCTCTGGGGCCAACGTCCTGACTTTC.

The chain has TRBV18 and TRBJ2-3, with a tentative D call TRBD2 (6 bases). V was clipped by 3 bases and J by 4 bases, with 8 bases between them. Germline CDR1 is KGHSH and CDR2 is LQKENI. This CDR3 has 13 amino acids. CDR3 nucleotide sequence: TGTGCCAGCTCACCGCCGGGAGCAGATACGCAGTATTTT. Encoded protein: CASSPPGADTQYF.